This section outlines one TCR beta chain sequence together with its context. Its antigen is not known. TCRdb keeps only in-frame clones here, not all; method: immunoSEQ multiplex PCR. The sample yields roughly 140,000 clones, approximately 90% seen once. The data were obtained in a study of T cell responses to AZD1222 COVID-19 vaccine. Study-level findings and limits: AZD1222 recipients seropositive at baseline numbered only 6 or 7. Vaccine-related CD4 TCRs covered spike, predominating at 160-218 and 743-854. Sampled repertoires all dated from after the peak T cell response. A rise in Spike-specific TCR breadth and depth followed two AZD1222 doses.

Germline CDR1 SGDLS, CDR2 YYNGEE. This CDR3 is built from 16 residues. Germline trimming cut 4 bases from V and 5 bases from J; bases unmatched to any gene: 8. The chain joins TRBV9 to TRBJ2-3; 12 bases are a match to TRBD2. The receptor's source is an adult in good health. Specimen: peripheral blood, collected on day 0 of AZD1222 vaccination. The CDR3: CASSPRLAGVGDTQYF. For the CDR3, the DNA is TGTGCCAGCAGCCCAAGACTAGCGGGAGTAGGAGATACGCAGTATTTT.